This T cell receptor (beta chain) appears in the sequencing data of a study of CD8 T cells in Susac syndrome. Germline CDR1 is SQVTM and CDR2 is ANQGSEA. With 6 bases clipped from V and 0 bases from J, the junction kept 10 bases outside the gene matches. CDR3 length: 16 residues. Random hexamers were used to reverse transcribe the RNA input (about 0.5 to 1 ug). Amplification of TCR beta CDR3 was carried out by immunoSEQ multiplex PCR, which covered 54 Vbeta and 13 Jbeta segments. TCRdb processed the immunoSEQ multiplex PCR reads anew with MiXCR; each CDR3 protein has one entry. The sample has hundreds of thousands of distinct CDR3 sequences, roughly 96% seen once; the top ten hold roughly 0.1%.

V usage is TRBV29-1 and J usage is TRBJ2-3, with 9 bases aligning to TRBD1. The sequenced sample was CD4+ T cells from PBMCs. This clonotype was obtained from a human donor with multiple sclerosis. The DNA for the CDR3 is TGCAGCGTCCGCGGACAGGGGTCACTAAGCACAGATACGCAGTATTTT. It yields the protein CSVRGQGSLSTDTQYF.